This TCR beta chain originates from a study of T cells in Graves' hyperthyroidism and ophthalmopathy (dated by TCRdb to between 2018 and 2020). Regarding the study in general: Peripheral blood was collected at initial diagnosis, before any treatment. To identify TCR V-J signatures that set the groups apart, the researchers used a discovery cohort of about a hundred patients, made up of roughly 40 with Graves' ophthalmopathy and around 58 with stable Graves' hyperthyroidism. Prospective prediction of ophthalmopathy was tested in an independent validation cohort of fewer than 20 hyperthyroidism patients and approximately 17 patients who later progressed to ophthalmopathy. For training and testing, the 100 or so patients in the discovery cohort were randomly divided in a 7:3 ratio. In addition, the study compared T-cell repertoires in thyroid tissue and in blood from about 6 Graves' hyperthyroidism patients. After sampling, hyperthyroidism patients received methimazole starting at 30 mg daily, and ophthalmopathy patients received high-dose intravenous methylprednisolone. According to the paper, TCR Vbeta CDR3 sequencing was carried out on some 140 peripheral blood samples, which came from some 41 ophthalmopathy, some 73 hyperthyroidism and about 17 progressor patients.

Ophthalmopathy patients had moderately to severely active disease, with a Clinical Activity Score of 3 or more, a NOSPECS grade of 4 or more, and a disease duration of less than 3 months. Exclusion was applied to patients with uncontrolled infections, other autoimmune diseases, pregnancy or lactation. Clinical symptoms, serum thyroxine and TRAb, thyroid ultrasound, and orbital computed tomography formed the basis for the diagnoses. PBMCs were separated from roughly 10 ml of fresh peripheral blood using Ficoll-Paque density gradient centrifugation. Total RNA was extracted with Trizol reagent, and quality was checked on an Agilent 2100 Bioanalyzer. This clonotype was counted ten times or more. What antigen it recognizes has not been identified. No much larger clone exists at a distance of one base, and base qualities are not known. Study-wide conclusions, independent of this receptor: Blood samples also contained most of the expanded thyroid clonotypes (frequency above 0.001), which suggests that blood repertoires may reflect thyroid immune responses. In validation, the model predicted progression to ophthalmopathy with over 65% sensitivity and approximately 78% specificity, a median of roughly seven months before onset. Sample size was not statistically predetermined, and investigators were not blinded to group allocation. In cross-validation, a model built on a 13 V-J signature told ophthalmopathy apart from stable hyperthyroidism with under 90% sensitivity and about 81% specificity, and in testing the same model reached 80%/75%.

The TCR beta CDR3 regions were amplified from the RNA transcripts. A first-round RT-PCR of the TCR CDR3 used the HTBI primer set with the Qiagen OneStep RT-PCR kit. Libraries were constructed in a second round of multiplex PCR, after which size selection and purification were performed. The libraries were sequenced on an Illumina HiSeq2000 using paired-end 100 bp reads. As for how the authors treated the data: SOAPnuke was used to process the raw data, throwing out any read that contained adapters or uncalled bases, had a mean Phred below 15, or lacked an exact constant-primer or identifier match. COPE v1.2.5 was used to merge the high-quality paired reads, and each unique nucleotide sequence was defined as a clonotype. MiTCR v1.1 was used to align the clonotypes against IMGT TRBV, TRBD and TRBJ reference segments. The analysis included only V-J combinations with a frequency above 0.0001, which together covered 99.2% of the repertoires. The TCS score was defined as the ratio of F50 (clonal expansion) to E x V (chaos), calculated using BLOSUM62-based TCRdist between CDR3 peptides within each V-J. Welch's t-statistics and random forest reduced fewer than 550 V-J features to under 15, which were used in a naive Bayes classifier (R e1071). TCRdb ran its own pipeline on the public reads, namely fastp trimming at Q25 and MiXCR clone calling, and kept in-frame beta chains. CDR3 protein sequences are deduplicated, and each keeps its most common genes and DNA. TCRdb's processing, not the authors', yielded these V and J calls. The sample has roughly 280,000 distinct CDR3 sequences on record, about a sixth of them singletons. About 51% of the sample comes from the top ten.

After removal of 5 bases from V and 6 bases from J, the junction retains 4 bases not matched to a gene. The germline V gene yields SGHAT for CDR1 and FQNNGV for CDR2. The CDR3 runs 14 amino acids, cysteine and phenylalanine included. Of the read, only the CDR3 DNA is kept; its 42 bases are in frame from base 1. This sequence uses TRBV11-2 and TRBJ2-1, with 10 bases matching TRBD1. This TCR was recovered from a woman aged 55-70 years with Graves' ophthalmopathy. Material for sequencing was blood. CDR3 loop: CASSLGTGVNEQFF. The nucleotides read TGTGCCAGCAGCCTCGGGACAGGGGTCAATGAGCAGTTCTTC.